The subject of this entry is one TCR beta chain. This sample was included in a study of blood T cell repertoires in COVID-19. Study-level background: PBMCs, B-cell-depleted T cells, or T cells provided the cDNA or gDNA that made up the material.

V trimming: 5 bases; J trimming: 1 base; junction bases outside the gene matches: 8. The CDR3 is made up of 15 amino acids. Germline lookup yields CDR1 SNHLY and CDR2 FYNNEI. Assay: immunoSEQ multiplex PCR; the TCRdb copy retains only in-frame clones and omits some. In the table there are about 350,000 clones, roughly 87% of which are singletons. The receptor's source is a woman younger than 45 who had recovered from COVID-19. The chain has TRBV2 and TRBJ2-7; 7 positions agree with TRBD1. What was sequenced was PBMCs or T cells enriched from blood (not recorded which). CDR3 bases: TGTGCCAGCAGTCTAGGGGGCGCCAGGTCCTACGAGCAGTACTTC. This gives the protein CASSLGGARSYEQYF.